One and the same sample provided the 13 T cell receptor beta chains below, sequenced in a study of blood T cells in healthy people across ages. A second PCR of 7 to 11 cycles used a sample-barcoded 5' primer and a J-beta primer mix. TCRdb reanalysed the 5' RACE reads using MiXCR and keeps one entry per CDR3 protein. This table holds roughly 1.5 million distinct CDR3 sequences, 35% to 45% found once. Sequencing was performed on blood. These receptors originate from a woman in her late teens or twenties in good health.

The genes are TRBV7-3 and TRBJ2-1; D perhaps matches TRBD1 (6 bases). The CDR3 has 15 residues. In germline, CDR1 is SGHTA, CDR2 FQGTGA. The germline V and J ends were trimmed by 3 bases and 7 bases, with 16 bases remaining between them. CDR3 nucleotides: TGTGCCAGCAGCTTGGACAGTGCAATAAGGAATGAGCAGTTCTTC. Translation: CASSLDSAIRNEQFF.

This clonotype appeared a few times. This chain links TRBV7-9 with TRBJ1-2; 7 bases align to TRBD1. V was pared by 4 bases and J by 6 bases, with 8 bases of the junction left unmatched. The germline V gene encodes CDR1 SEHNR and CDR2 FQNEAQ (reference sequence). The CDR3 has 14 residues. The CDR3, as DNA: TGTGCCAGCAGCTCCCCAGGGACAGCCCATGGCTACACCTTC. This encodes CASSSPGTAHGYTF.

This clonotype has just one count. The chain has TRBV2 and TRBJ1-2, with D possibly TRBD1 on 5 matching bases. CDR1 and CDR2 (germline): SNHLY, FYNNEI. The germline V and J ends were trimmed by 5 bases and 6 bases, with 13 bases remaining between them. CDR3 length equals 13 residues. The chain's CDR3 is CASSNPGGDGYTF. CDR3 nucleotides: TGTGCCAGCAGTAACCCCGGAGGGGATGGCTACACCTTC.

The rearrangement joins TRBV11-2 to TRBJ1-2, with 10 bases that match TRBD1. Trimming at V came to 0 bases and at J to 5 bases, leaving 3 bases not matched to a gene. Germline V gene lookup returns CDR1 SGHAT and CDR2 FQNNGV. The CDR3 contains 15 residues. DNA of the CDR3: TGTGCCAGCAGCTTAGATTTGGGACAGGGGTATGGCTACACCTTC. Protein product: CASSLDLGQGYGYTF.

The chain is built from TRBV27 and TRBJ2-5; either TRBD1 or TRBD2 may fit D (5 bases each). The assigned J gene may be wrong: the sequence end matches TRBJ2-7 better. Germline V gives CDR1 MNHEY, CDR2 SMNVEV (reference sequence). The CDR3 extends over 14 amino acids. CDR3: CASSFQGPGGEQYF. CDR3 DNA sequence: TGTGCCAGCAGTTTTCAGGGACCTGGGGGCGAGCAGTACTTC.

This sequence joins TRBV25-1 and TRBJ1-1, with D unresolved. The CDR3 length is 15 residues. Germline V gene data show CDR1 as MGHDK and CDR2 as SYGVNS. Trimming removed 4 bases at V and 5 bases at J, with 17 bases between. CDR3: CASSGSVIAVTEAFF. The CDR3 coding sequence is TGTGCCAGCAGTGGATCGGTTATAGCGGTAACTGAAGCTTTCTTT.

CDR3 bases: TGTGCCAGCAGTTTTGGGATTAGCTCCTACAATGAGCAGTACTTC. As protein: CASSFGISSYNEQYF. J is TRBJ2-1 and V is TRBV12-3 or TRBV12-4; no reliable D call. Gene TRBJ2-7 matches the end of the DNA better, so the J call may be wrong. The CDR3 consists of 15 residues.

V gene TRBV20-1 combines with J gene TRBJ1-2; tentative D call: TRBD1 (6 bases). Germline V lookup: CDR1 DFQATT, CDR2 SNEGSKA (reference sequence). V gave up 8 bases and J gave up 5 bases, with 24 bases separating them. CDR3 length equals 15 residues. Here the CDR3 reads CSSRSGRGSGYGYTF. The CDR3 coding sequence is TGCAGTTCCCGGAGCGGCAGGGGCAGTGGGTATGGCTACACCTTC.

Details on this clonotype: One end of the junction varies from germline; a read error may be responsible. The genes are TRBV7-2 and TRBJ2-3; 8 bases line up with TRBD2. This CDR3 is built from 15 residues. Germline CDR1 and CDR2: SGHTA and FQGNSA. The CDR3 is CASSLVGGGADTQYF. The CDR3 DNA sequence: TGCGCCAGCAGCTTGGTCGGGGGGGGCGCGGATACGCAGTATTTT. Variable domain in full (rest from reference TRBV7-2 and TRBJ2-3): GAGVSQSPSNKVTEKGKDVELRCDPISGHTALYWYRQSLGQGLEFLIYFQGNSAPDKSGLPSDRFSAERTGGSVSTLTIQRTQQEDSAVYLCASSLVGGGADTQYFGPGTRLTVL.

This clonotype was counted between two and nine times. This chain connects TRBV9 to TRBJ2-3; D remains unclear. The CDR3 is made up of 15 amino acids. V was cut by 0 bases and J by 3 bases, with 11 bases left in between. The germline V gene has CDR1 SGDLS and CDR2 YYNGEE. The CDR3 region is CASSVGYSETDTQYF. The CDR3 coding sequence is TGTGCCAGCAGCGTAGGCTACAGTGAAACAGATACGCAGTATTTT.

A note on this clonotype: An end of the junction does not agree with germline; a read error may underlie this. V gene TRBV5-1 combines with J gene TRBJ1-3, with D perhaps TRBD1 (5 bases). There are 17 residues in the CDR3. Germline assignment: CDR1 SGHRS and CDR2 YFSETQ. CDR3 loop: CARSLAGGPTGGNTIYF. The CDR3 coding sequence is TGCGCCCGCAGCTTGGCGGGGGGACCCACTGGAGGAAACACCATATATTTT. Drawing the rest from reference TRBV5-1 and TRBJ1-3, the complete variable domain is KAGVTQTPRYLIKTRGQQVTLSCSPISGHRSVSWYQQTPGQGLQFLFEYFSETQRNKGNFPGRFSGRQFSNSRSEMNVSTLELGDSALYLCARSLAGGPTGGNTIYFGEGSWLTVV.

This clonotype was observed a few times. The chain uses TRBV29-1 and TRBJ1-2, with TRBD1 as a possible D gene (6 bases). The ends were cut back, 3 bases at V and 8 bases at J, with 13 bases in the middle. This CDR3 has 12 amino acids. Germline CDR1 SQVTM, CDR2 ANQGSEA. For the CDR3, the DNA is TGCAGCGTTGAGGAGGGGGGGAGCGGCTACACCTTC. This sequence encodes CSVEEGGSGYTF.

This clonotype showed up just a few times. The V call is TRBV12-5, the J call TRBJ1-2; D ambiguous. Trimming shortened V by 0 bases and J by 4 bases, and 12 bases separated the two germline ends. The CDR3 has 15 residues. From germline, CDR1 is LGHNT and CDR2 FRNRAP. CDR3 sequence reads: CASGLVRTGGYGYTF. DNA of the CDR3: TGTGCTAGTGGTTTGGTGAGGACCGGAGGCTATGGCTACACCTTC.